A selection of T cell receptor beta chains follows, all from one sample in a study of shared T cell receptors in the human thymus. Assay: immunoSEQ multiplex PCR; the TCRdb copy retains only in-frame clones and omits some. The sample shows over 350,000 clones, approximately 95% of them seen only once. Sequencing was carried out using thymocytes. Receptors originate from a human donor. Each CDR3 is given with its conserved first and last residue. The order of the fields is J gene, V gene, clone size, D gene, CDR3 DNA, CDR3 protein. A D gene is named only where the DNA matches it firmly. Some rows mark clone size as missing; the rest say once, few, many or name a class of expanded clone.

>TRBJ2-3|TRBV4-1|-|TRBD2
TGCGCCAGCAGCCTATCACTTAGCGGGAGGGATACGCAGTATTTT
CASSLSLSGRDTQYF
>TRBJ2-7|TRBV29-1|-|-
TGCAGCGTTCGGAGGGGCCCTAAAGGGTACGAGCAGTACTTC
CSVRRGPKGYEQYF
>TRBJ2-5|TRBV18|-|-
TGTGCCAGCTCACCGCGACAGTTCCAAGAGACCCAGTACTTC
CASSPRQFQETQYF
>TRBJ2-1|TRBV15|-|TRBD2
TGTGCCACCAGCAGATGGGGGGGACGGAGAGGGTTCAATGAGCAGTTCTTC
CATSRWGGRRGFNEQFF
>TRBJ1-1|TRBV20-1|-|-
TGCAGTGCTAAACTCGACACTGAAGCTTTCTTT
CSAKLDTEAFF
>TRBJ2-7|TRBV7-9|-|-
TGTGCCAGCAGCTTAGTGGATTACGAGCAGTACTTC
CASSLVDYEQYF
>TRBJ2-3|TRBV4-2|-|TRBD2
TGTGCCAGCAGCCAAGATATCGGGGGGAGGGCCGTAGATACGCAGTATTTT
CASSQDIGGRAVDTQYF
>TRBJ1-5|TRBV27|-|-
TGTGCCAGCAGTTTATCCCAGAATAAAAATCAGCCCCAGCATTTT
CASSLSQNKNQPQHF
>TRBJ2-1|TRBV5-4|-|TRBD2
TGTGCCAGCAGCTCGGGGGCCCAGCGGGAGGGCTACAATGAGCAGTTCTTC
CASSSGAQREGYNEQFF
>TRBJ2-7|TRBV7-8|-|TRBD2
TGTGCCAGCAGCTTAGGGGTTCCACTAGCGGAACACGAGCAGTACTTC
CASSLGVPLAEHEQYF
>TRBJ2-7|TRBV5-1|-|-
TGCGCCAGCAGCTCACGACGGTCGAGCTCCTACGAGCAGTACTTC
CASSSRRSSSYEQYF
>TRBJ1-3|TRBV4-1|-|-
TGCGCCAGCGGTGGAAACACCATATATTTT
CASGGNTIYF
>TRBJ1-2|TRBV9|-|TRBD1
TGTGCCAGCAGCCCCTATCGGACAGGGCTGATCTATGGCTACACCTTC
CASSPYRTGLIYGYTF
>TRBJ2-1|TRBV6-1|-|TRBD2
TGTGCCAGCAGTGCCACTAGCGTCCTCTACAATGAGCAGTTCTTC
CASSATSVLYNEQFF
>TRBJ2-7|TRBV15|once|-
TGTGCCACCAGCAGAGATAGGGGCGGGACCGCCTACGAGCAGTACTTC
CATSRDRGGTAYEQYF
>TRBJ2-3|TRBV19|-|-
TGTGCCAGTAGGAAAGGGATCTCTTTAGGCACAGATACGCAGTATTTT
CASRKGISLGTDTQYF